This TCR beta chain is drawn from a study of blood T cell repertoires in COVID-19. V lost 5 bases to trimming and J lost 0 bases, with 11 bases between them. The CDR3 covers 14 residues. CDR1 and CDR2 from the germline V gene are SGHRS and YFSETQ. In the study's own analysis: Estimation of nucleated cell counts was performed using reference gene primer amplification. Clones were read by immunoSEQ multiplex PCR, and TCRdb kept only the in-frame ones, dropping some. The DNA gave D and trimming, while V, J and clone size come from that table. The sample records 150,000 to 250,000 clones, about four fifths being singletons. During active infection, Seattle patients enrolled and were then monitored through disease. This clone was observed a single time.

The rearrangement joins TRBV5-1 to TRBJ1-1; tentatively, D is TRBD1 (6 bases). The sample was peripheral blood. This TCR came from a woman aged 40 to 49 with COVID-19, enrolled during active disease. The DNA for the CDR3 is TGCGCCAGCAGATCAACAGGGATGAACACTGAAGCTTTCTTT. Its translation: CASRSTGMNTEAFF.